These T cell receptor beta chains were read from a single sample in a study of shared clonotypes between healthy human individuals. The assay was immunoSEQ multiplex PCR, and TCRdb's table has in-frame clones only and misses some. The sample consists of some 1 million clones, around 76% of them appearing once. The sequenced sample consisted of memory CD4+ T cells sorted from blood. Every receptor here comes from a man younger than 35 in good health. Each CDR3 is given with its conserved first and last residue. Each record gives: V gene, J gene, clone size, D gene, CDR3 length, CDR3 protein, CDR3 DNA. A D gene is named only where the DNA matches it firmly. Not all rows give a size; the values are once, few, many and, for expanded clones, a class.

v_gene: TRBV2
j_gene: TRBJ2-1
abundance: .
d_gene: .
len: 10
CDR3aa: CASRINEQFF
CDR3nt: TGTGCCAGCAGAATCAATGAGCAGTTCTTC

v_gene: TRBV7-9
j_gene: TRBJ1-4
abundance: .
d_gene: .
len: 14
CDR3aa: CASSPPATNEKLFF
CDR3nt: TGTGCCAGCAGCCCCCCTGCAACTAATGAAAAACTGTTTTTT

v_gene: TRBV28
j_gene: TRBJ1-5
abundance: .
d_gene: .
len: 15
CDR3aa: CASSWRVEGNQPQHF
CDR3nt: TGTGCCAGCAGCTGGAGGGTGGAGGGGAATCAGCCCCAGCATTTT

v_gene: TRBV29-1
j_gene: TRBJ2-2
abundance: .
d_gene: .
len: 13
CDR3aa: CSVRSYVGGELFF
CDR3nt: TGCAGCGTTCGGAGCTATGTGGGTGGGGAGCTGTTTTTT

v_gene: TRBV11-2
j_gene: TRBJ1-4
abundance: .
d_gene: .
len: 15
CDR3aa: CASSFQRSTNEKLFF
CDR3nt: TGTGCCAGCAGCTTTCAGCGATCAACTAATGAAAAACTGTTTTTT

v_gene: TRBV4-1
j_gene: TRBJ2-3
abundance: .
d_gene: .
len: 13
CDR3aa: CASSQGPPDTQYF
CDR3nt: TGCGCCAGCAGCCAGGGACCCCCAGATACGCAGTATTTT

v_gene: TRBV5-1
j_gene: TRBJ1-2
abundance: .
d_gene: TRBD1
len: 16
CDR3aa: CASSLDPGQGLYGYTF
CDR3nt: TGCGCCAGCAGCTTAGACCCGGGACAGGGGCTCTATGGCTACACCTTC

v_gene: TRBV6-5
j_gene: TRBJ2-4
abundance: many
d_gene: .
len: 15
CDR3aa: CASSPARGGGNIQYF
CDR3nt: TGTGCCAGCAGTCCGGCCCGAGGAGGGGGAAACATTCAGTACTTC

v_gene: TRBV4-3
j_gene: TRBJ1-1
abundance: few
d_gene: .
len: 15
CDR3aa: CASSPDGLGDTEAFF
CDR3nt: TGCGCCAGCAGCCCGGACGGCCTGGGGGACACTGAAGCTTTCTTT

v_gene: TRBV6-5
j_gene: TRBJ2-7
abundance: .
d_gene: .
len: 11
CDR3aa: CASTQGNEQYF
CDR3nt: TGTGCCAGCACCCAGGGCAACGAGCAGTACTTC

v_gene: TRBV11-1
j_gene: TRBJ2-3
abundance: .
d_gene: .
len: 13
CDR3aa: CASSLPVTDTQYF
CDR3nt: TGTGCCAGCAGCTTACCGGTTACAGATACGCAGTATTTT

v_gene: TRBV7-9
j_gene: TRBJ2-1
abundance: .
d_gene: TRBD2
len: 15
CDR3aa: CASTRSTSGGNEQFF
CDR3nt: TGTGCCAGCACCCGCTCGACTAGCGGGGGGAATGAGCAGTTCTTC

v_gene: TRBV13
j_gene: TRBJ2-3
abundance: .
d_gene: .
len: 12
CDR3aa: CASSFSSDTQYF
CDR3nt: TGTGCCAGCAGCTTCTCATCAGATACGCAGTATTTT

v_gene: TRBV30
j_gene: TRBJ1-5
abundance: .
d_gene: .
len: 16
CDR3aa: CAWSPQRVLSNQPQHF
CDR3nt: TGTGCCTGGAGTCCCCAACGAGTTCTTAGCAATCAGCCCCAGCATTTT

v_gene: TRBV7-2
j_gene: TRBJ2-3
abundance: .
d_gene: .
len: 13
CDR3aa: CASSPQGGGTQYF
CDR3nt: TGTGCCAGCAGCCCACAGGGAGGGGGTACGCAGTATTTT

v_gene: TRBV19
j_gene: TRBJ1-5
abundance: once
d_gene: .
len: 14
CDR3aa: CASSIGQVSQPQHF
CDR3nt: TGTGCCAGTAGTATCGGGCAGGTTAGTCAGCCCCAGCATTTT

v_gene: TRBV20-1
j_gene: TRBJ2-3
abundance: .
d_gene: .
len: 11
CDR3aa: CSAWRGDTQYF
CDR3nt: TGCAGTGCGTGGAGGGGGGATACGCAGTATTTT

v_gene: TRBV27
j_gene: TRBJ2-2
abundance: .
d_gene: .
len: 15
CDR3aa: CASSFSVWDTGELFF
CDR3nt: TGTGCCAGCAGTTTCTCAGTTTGGGACACCGGGGAGCTGTTTTTT

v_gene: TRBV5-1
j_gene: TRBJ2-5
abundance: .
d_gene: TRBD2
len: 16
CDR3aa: CASSLGTSGLQETQYF
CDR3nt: TGCGCCAGCAGCTTAGGGACTAGCGGGCTTCAAGAGACCCAGTACTTC

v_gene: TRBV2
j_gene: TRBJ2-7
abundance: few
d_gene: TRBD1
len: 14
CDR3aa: CASSYNRGPYEQYF
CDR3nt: TGTGCCAGCAGTTACAACAGGGGGCCGTACGAGCAGTACTTC

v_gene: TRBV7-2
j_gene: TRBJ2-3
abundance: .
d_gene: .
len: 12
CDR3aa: CASSLGVDTQYF
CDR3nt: TGTGCCAGCAGCCTAGGGGTGGATACGCAGTATTTT

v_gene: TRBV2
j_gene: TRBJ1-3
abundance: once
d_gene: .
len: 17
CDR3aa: CASSEAQQRLSGNTIYF
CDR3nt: TGTGCCAGCAGTGAAGCCCAACAGCGACTCTCTGGAAACACCATATATTTT